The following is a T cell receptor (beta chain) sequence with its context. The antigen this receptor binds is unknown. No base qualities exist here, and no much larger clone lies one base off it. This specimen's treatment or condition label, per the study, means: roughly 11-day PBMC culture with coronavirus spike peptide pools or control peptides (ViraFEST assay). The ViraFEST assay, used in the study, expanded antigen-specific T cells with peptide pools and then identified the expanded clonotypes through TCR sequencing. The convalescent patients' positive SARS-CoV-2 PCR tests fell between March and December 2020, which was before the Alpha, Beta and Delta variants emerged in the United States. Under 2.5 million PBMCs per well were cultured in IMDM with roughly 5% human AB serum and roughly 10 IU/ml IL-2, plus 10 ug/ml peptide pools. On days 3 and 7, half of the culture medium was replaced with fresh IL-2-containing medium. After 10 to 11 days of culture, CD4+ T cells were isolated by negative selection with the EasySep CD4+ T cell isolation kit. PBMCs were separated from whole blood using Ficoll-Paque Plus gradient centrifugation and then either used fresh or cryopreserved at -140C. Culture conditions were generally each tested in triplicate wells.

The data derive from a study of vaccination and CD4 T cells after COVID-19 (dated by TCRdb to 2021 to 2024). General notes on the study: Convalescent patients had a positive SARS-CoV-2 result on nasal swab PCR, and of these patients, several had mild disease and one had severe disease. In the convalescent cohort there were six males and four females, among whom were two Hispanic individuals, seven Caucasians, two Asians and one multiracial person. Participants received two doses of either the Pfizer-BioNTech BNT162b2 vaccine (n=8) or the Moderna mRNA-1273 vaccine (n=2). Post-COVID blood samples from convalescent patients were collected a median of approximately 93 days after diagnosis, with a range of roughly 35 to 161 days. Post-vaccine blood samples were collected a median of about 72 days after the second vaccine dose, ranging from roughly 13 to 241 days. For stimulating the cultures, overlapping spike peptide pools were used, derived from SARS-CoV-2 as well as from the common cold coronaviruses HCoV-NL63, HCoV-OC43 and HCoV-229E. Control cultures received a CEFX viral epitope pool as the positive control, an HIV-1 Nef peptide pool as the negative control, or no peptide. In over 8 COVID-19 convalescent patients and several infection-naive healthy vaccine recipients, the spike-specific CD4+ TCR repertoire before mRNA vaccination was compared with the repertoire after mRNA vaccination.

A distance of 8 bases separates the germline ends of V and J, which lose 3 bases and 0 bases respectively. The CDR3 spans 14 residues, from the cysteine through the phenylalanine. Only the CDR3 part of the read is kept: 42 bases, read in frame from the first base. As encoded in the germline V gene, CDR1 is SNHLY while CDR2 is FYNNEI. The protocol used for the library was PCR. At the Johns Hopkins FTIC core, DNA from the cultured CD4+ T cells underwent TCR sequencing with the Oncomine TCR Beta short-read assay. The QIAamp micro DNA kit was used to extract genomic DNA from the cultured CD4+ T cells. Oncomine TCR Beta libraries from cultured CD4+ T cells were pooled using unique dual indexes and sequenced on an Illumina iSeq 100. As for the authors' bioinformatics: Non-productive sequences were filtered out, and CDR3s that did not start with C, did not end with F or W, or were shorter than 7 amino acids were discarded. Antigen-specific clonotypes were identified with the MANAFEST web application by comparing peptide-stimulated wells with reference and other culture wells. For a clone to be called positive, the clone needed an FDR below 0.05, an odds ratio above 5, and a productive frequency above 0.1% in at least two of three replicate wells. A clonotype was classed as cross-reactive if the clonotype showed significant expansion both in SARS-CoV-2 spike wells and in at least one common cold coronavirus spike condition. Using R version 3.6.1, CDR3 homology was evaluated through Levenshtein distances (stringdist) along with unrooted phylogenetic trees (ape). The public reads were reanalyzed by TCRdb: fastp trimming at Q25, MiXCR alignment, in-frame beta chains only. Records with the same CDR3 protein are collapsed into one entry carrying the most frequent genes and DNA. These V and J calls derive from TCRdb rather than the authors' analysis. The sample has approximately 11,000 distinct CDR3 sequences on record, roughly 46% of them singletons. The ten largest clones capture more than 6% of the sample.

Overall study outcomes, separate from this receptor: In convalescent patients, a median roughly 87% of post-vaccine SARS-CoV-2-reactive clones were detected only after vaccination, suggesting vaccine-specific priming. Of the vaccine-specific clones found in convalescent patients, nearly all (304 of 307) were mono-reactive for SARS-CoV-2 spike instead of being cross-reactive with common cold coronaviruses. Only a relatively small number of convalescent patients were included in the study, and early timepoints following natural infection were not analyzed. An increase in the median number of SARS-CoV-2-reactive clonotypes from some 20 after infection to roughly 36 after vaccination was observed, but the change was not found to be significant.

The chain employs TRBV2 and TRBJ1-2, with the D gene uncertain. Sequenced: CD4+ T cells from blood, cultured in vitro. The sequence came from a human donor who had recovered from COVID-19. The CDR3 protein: CASSDGTANYGYTF. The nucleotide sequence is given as TGTGCCAGCAGTGACGGAACAGCTAACTATGGCTACACCTTC.